This T cell receptor (beta chain) was obtained from a study of shared clonotypes between healthy human individuals. Study in general: For every donor, three CD4 naive, three CD4 memory, two CD8 naive and one CD8 memory plates were used. General observations from the study: The represented genetic and exposure-history diversity was limited by the small number of donors. Generally, naive subsets came out with larger estimated richness than memory subsets.

The input for sorted-subset replicate PCRs was approximately 200 ng DNA, some 28,000 T cell genomes. TCRdb's table, derived via immunoSEQ multiplex PCR, lists solely in-frame clones and lacks some. The sample shows about 600,000 clones, roughly 97% of them seen only once. As to this clone: Antigen unknown.

Sequenced sample: naive CD4+ T cells sorted from blood. Described subset: CD45RA+ positively selected. The TCR sequence derives from a woman in her twenties or thirties in good health.

For the CDR3, the DNA is TGTGCCAGTAGCCTTGACAGGGGCAATCAGCCCCAGCATTTT. The encoded protein is CASSLDRGNQPQHF. The chain uses TRBV19 and TRBJ1-5; 7 nucleotides line up with TRBD1. The germline gives CDR1 LNHDA, CDR2 SQIVND (reference sequence). The CDR3 is 14 residues long. The ends lost 6 bases at V and 2 bases at J; junction bases unmatched: 4. Full variable domain (outside the CDR3, taken from reference TRBV19 and TRBJ1-5): DGGITQSPKYLFRKEGQNVTLSCEQNLNHDAMYWYRQDPGQGLRLIYYSQIVNDFQKGDIAEGYSVSREKKESFPLTVTSAQKNPTAFYLCASSLDRGNQPQHFGDGTRLSIL.